The 23 T cell receptor beta chains listed next were all sequenced from one sample in a study of cytomegalovirus exposure and HLA in healthy donors. Vbeta (60) and Jbeta (13) primers were used in the PCR. The protocol was immunoSEQ multiplex PCR, while the TCRdb copy is restricted to in-frame clones and leaves out a portion. The table records roughly 100,000 clones, around 77% of them present only once. Sequenced material: PBMCs. The source of these receptors is a female donor in good health and CMV-seronegative.

The rearrangement uses TRBV7-9 and TRBJ2-4; 8 bases are shared with TRBD1. This CDR3 spans 15 amino acids. Germline values: CDR1 SEHNR, CDR2 FQNEAQ (reference sequence). V was pared by 1 base and J by 5 bases, with 4 bases of the junction left unmatched. CDR3 loop: CASSLEWTGQNIQYF. The CDR3 DNA sequence: TGTGCCAGCAGCTTAGAGTGGACAGGGCAAAACATTCAGTACTTC.

The V gene is TRBV27, the J gene TRBJ2-7, with TRBD1 as a possible D gene (5 bases). Germline V gene sequence: CDR1 MNHEY, CDR2 SMNVEV (reference sequence). V shed 5 bases and J shed 1 base, with 12 bases lying between them. This CDR3 has 14 amino acids. The DNA of the CDR3 is TGTGCCAGCAGTGCGCCGACAGTATCCTACGAGCAGTACTTC. It encodes CASSAPTVSYEQYF.

This clone was observed at least ten times. The rearrangement links TRBV14 to TRBJ2-1, with 11 nucleotides matching TRBD2. This CDR3 is 15 amino acids long. V was pared by 3 bases and J by 7 bases, with 5 bases of the junction left unmatched. Germline V gene data show CDR1 as SGHDN and CDR2 as FVKESK. CDR3 region: CASSHLAGGRNEQFF. The CDR3 nucleotides read TGTGCCAGCAGCCATCTAGCGGGAGGTAGGAATGAGCAGTTCTTC.

The rearrangement links TRBV15 to TRBJ2-6, with a weak D call TRBD2 (6 bases). Germline V lookup: CDR1 LNHNV, CDR2 YYDKDF (reference sequence). V lost 0 bases, J lost 4 bases, and 19 bases lay in between. This CDR3 region has 19 residues. This CDR3 is CATSRDRGEEGLGANVLTF. CDR3 DNA: TGTGCCACCAGCAGAGATCGAGGGGAGGAGGGGCTCGGGGCCAACGTCCTGACTTTC.

The V and J genes are TRBV30 and TRBJ1-2, with 7 bases aligning to TRBD1. This CDR3 has 11 amino acids. With 5 bases clipped from V and 6 bases from J, the junction kept 3 bases outside the gene matches. The germline V gene has CDR1 GTSNPN and CDR2 SVGIG (reference sequence). The CDR3 DNA sequence: TGTGCCTGGCAAGACAGGGATGGCTACACCTTC. It translates to CAWQDRDGYTF.

The chain uses TRBV2 and TRBJ1-3, with D maybe TRBD1 (6 bases). Trimming removed 4 bases from V and 0 bases from J, with 13 bases in between. Germline lookup yields CDR1 SNHLY and CDR2 FYNNEI. The CDR3 is made up of 16 amino acids. The CDR3 DNA is TGTGCCAGCAGTGTGGGAGGGGGTTACTCTGGAAACACCATATATTTT. It is translated as CASSVGGGYSGNTIYF. The whole variable domain, remainder taken from reference TRBV2 and TRBJ1-3, is EPEVTQTPSHQVTQMGQEVILRCVPISNHLYFYWYRQILGQKVEFLVSFYNNEISEKSEIFDDQFSVERPDGSNFTLKIRSTKLEDSAMYFCASSVGGGYSGNTIYFGEGSWLTVV.

The J gene is TRBJ2-7, the V gene TRBV27, with D possibly matching TRBD2 (6 bases). Germline V lookup: CDR1 MNHEY, CDR2 SMNVEV (reference sequence). CDR3 length equals 14 residues. The V end lost 11 bases, the J end lost 3 bases, and 20 bases lay between the germline ends. The CDR3 region is CASRDGLGFYEQYF. The CDR3 nucleotides are TGTGCCTCGCGGGACGGGTTGGGATTCTACGAGCAGTACTTC.

Judged by abundance, this clone is medium-sized. One end of the junction fails to match germline, which may point to a read error. This chain connects TRBV4-3 to TRBJ2-7; possibly TRBD1 for D (6 bases). The germline V gene has CDR1 LGHNA and CDR2 YSLEER. The CDR3 length is 13 residues. For the CDR3, the DNA is TGCGCCAGCAGCCAAGACCCCGGGACACCAAAGGACTTC. Its protein is CASSQDPGTPKDF.

This clone was observed once. The rearrangement links TRBV29-1 to TRBJ2-3; TRBD2 matches 9 bases. This CDR3 is 14 amino acids long. With V trimmed by 6 bases and J by 0 bases, 4 bases remained unmatched. Germline V gene data show CDR1 as SQVTM and CDR2 as ANQGSEA. In DNA, the CDR3 is TGCAGCGTAGTGACTAGCGGAAGCACAGATACGCAGTATTTT. Its protein is CSVVTSGSTDTQYF.

The DNA of the CDR3 is TGTGCCAGCAGTGCACCAGGTGCAGTGAACACCGGGGAGCTGTTTTTT. It codes for CASSAPGAVNTGELFF. The chain carries TRBV28 and TRBJ2-2, with unresolved D. Trimming removed 5 bases at V and 1 base at J, with 14 bases between. Germline CDR1 and CDR2: MDHEN and SYDVKM. This CDR3 is 16 amino acids long.

This rearrangement joins TRBV5-1 to TRBJ1-2; TRBD1 agrees at 7 bases. The CDR3 contains 13 residues. Trimming took 4 bases from V and 6 from J; bases not matched to a gene: 6. Germline values: CDR1 SGHRS, CDR2 YFSETQ. The CDR3 loop is CASSPGQMNGYTF. The CDR3 region has the DNA TGCGCCAGCAGCCCGGGACAGATGAATGGCTACACCTTC.

This CDR3 is CASRQTGAPRRGNEQFF. In nucleotides, the CDR3 is TGTGCCAGCCGCCAGACAGGGGCCCCCCGGAGGGGCAATGAGCAGTTCTTC. The rearrangement links TRBV28 to TRBJ2-1; 8 positions match TRBD1. The CDR3 contains 17 residues. V shed 8 bases and J 6 bases; nucleotides not matched to a gene: 18. Germline CDR1 is MDHEN and CDR2 is SYDVKM.

This clone was picked up a small number of times. The V gene is TRBV7-2, the J gene TRBJ2-1, with D maybe TRBD2 (8 bases). V lost 7 bases and J lost 10, with 29 bases in between. The CDR3 runs to 17 residues. Germline CDR1 is SGHTA and CDR2 is FQGNSA. This chain's CDR3 is CASTLNPGRGRFKEQFF. The CDR3 region has the DNA TGTGCCAGCACCCTTAATCCCGGGAGGGGGCGCTTCAAGGAGCAGTTCTTC.

This clone has only a few counts. The chain carries TRBV5-1 and TRBJ1-2; D ambiguous. CDR3 size: 13 residues. The germline V and J ends were trimmed by 2 bases and 2 bases, with 7 bases remaining between them. Germline CDR1 reads SGHRS; CDR2 reads YFSETQ. This chain's CDR3 is CASSFSGNYGYTF. CDR3 bases: TGCGCCAGCAGCTTCTCCGGGAACTATGGCTACACCTTC.

This clone was counted a single time. This chain uses TRBV27 with TRBJ1-5; 7 positions agree with TRBD1. From germline, CDR1 is MNHEY and CDR2 SMNVEV (reference sequence). This CDR3 has 15 amino acids. The V segment lost 5 bases and the J segment 3 bases; nucleotides outside the gene matches: 7. In DNA, the CDR3 is TGTGCCAGCAGTCTGTGGGGGACAGCCAATCAGCCCCAGCATTTT. Its translation: CASSLWGTANQPQHF.

This chain uses TRBV28 with TRBJ2-7; 7 bases agree with TRBD1. Germline lookup yields CDR1 MDHEN and CDR2 SYDVKM. The CDR3 is 14 amino acids. V lost 5 bases and J lost 2; bases outside the gene matches: 6. The CDR3 spells CASSPGTAPYEQYF. The CDR3, as DNA: TGTGCCAGCAGTCCCGGGACAGCCCCCTACGAGCAGTACTTC.

Regarding this clone: The junction departs from the called germline gene at one end, perhaps through a read error. The genes are TRBV19 and TRBJ2-6; 7 bases match TRBD1. There are 18 residues in the CDR3. Germline CDR1 is LNHDA and CDR2 is SQIVND (reference sequence). The CDR3: CASSLEGQSLSGANVLTF. The CDR3 coding sequence is TGTGCCAGTAGTTTAGAGGGACAGAGCCTCTCTGGGGCCAACGTCCTGACTTTC.

This rearrangement joins TRBV10-1 to TRBJ1-6; 7 bases align to TRBD1. Germline CDR1 is WNHNN and CDR2 is SYGVQD (reference sequence). The CDR3 contains 14 residues. Losses at the gene ends were 2 bases for V and 7 bases for J; bases not matched to a gene: 2. CDR3 bases: TGCGCCAGCAGTGAGGACAGGGAGAATTCACCCCTCCACTTT. Translating it yields CASSEDRENSPLHF.

V usage is TRBV28 and J usage is TRBJ2-3, with D perhaps matching TRBD1 (6 bases). Trimming removed 4 bases from V and 4 bases from J, with 15 bases in between. Germline assignment: CDR1 MDHEN and CDR2 SYDVKM. The CDR3 consists of 15 residues. Here the CDR3 reads CASSSPSPGADTQYF. The CDR3 DNA reads TGTGCCAGCAGTTCCCCCTCCCCAGGGGCAGATACGCAGTATTTT.

The chain has TRBV4-1 and TRBJ2-1; 12 positions agree with TRBD2. The CDR3 totals 16 residues. After removal of 2 bases from V and 7 bases from J, the junction contained 6 bases not matched to a gene. The germline gives CDR1 MGHRA, CDR2 YSYEKL. The CDR3 DNA reads as TGCGCCAGCAGCCAACCGACTAGCGGGAGAGGAAATGAGCAGTTCTTC. It encodes CASSQPTSGRGNEQFF.

The sample holds one count of this clone. The chain combines TRBV5-6 with TRBJ2-7; a weak D match, TRBD2 (6 bases). The germline V gene encodes CDR1 SGHDT and CDR2 YYEEEE. The CDR3 runs to 14 residues. V dropped 2 bases and J dropped 0 bases, with 9 bases sitting between them. CDR3: CASSFGTDSYEQYF. DNA for the CDR3: TGTGCCAGCAGCTTCGGGACTGACTCCTACGAGCAGTACTTC.

This clone has only one observation. The junction shows a germline mismatch at one end, possibly a read error. The genes are TRBV7-9 and TRBJ2-5; 7 nucleotides line up with TRBD2. Germline V lookup: CDR1 SEHNR, CDR2 FQNEAQ (reference sequence). CDR3 length equals 17 residues. The CDR3 DNA reads as TGTTCCAGCAGCCCCCGTGAGGGAGGGCGTCGGGGGGAGACCCAGTACTTC. Translated: CSSSPREGGRRGETQYF.

This chain's CDR3 is CASSLAIRDSDYEQYF. In DNA, the CDR3 is TGTGCCAGCAGCTTAGCGATCCGGGACAGCGACTACGAGCAGTACTTC. The J gene is TRBJ2-7, the V gene TRBV7-8; 7 bases map to TRBD1. Germline lookup yields CDR1 SGHVS and CDR2 FQNEAQ. The CDR3 sequence is 16 residues long. V trimming: 0 bases; J trimming: 3 bases; junction bases outside the gene matches: 8.